Below are 17 T cell receptor beta chains sequenced from a single sample in a study of cytomegalovirus exposure and HLA in healthy donors. The study ran its PCR with 60 Vbeta and 13 Jbeta primers. The table came from immunoSEQ multiplex PCR; TCRdb's copy has only in-frame clones and leaves some out. Of approximately 110,000 clones listed, 65% to 80% are singletons. Source material: PBMCs. These receptors all come from a female donor in good health and CMV-seropositive.

This chain joins TRBV28 and TRBJ2-1, with 9 nucleotides matching TRBD2. V was pared by 7 bases and J by 0 bases, with 10 bases of the junction left unmatched. This CDR3 has 17 amino acids. Germline V gene lookup returns CDR1 MDHEN and CDR2 SYDVKM. CDR3 sequence reads: CASTAKAGGSSYNEQFF. The CDR3 region has the DNA TGTGCCAGCACTGCTAAAGCGGGAGGTAGCTCCTACAATGAGCAGTTCTTC.

V and J are TRBV5-1 and TRBJ2-7, with D possibly TRBD2 on 6 matching bases. CDR1 and CDR2 from the germline V gene are SGHRS and YFSETQ. The CDR3 runs 14 residues. The ends were cut back, 0 bases at V and 0 bases at J, with 7 bases in the middle. This CDR3 is CASSLDGSSYEQYF. CDR3 DNA: TGCGCCAGCAGCTTGGACGGGAGCTCCTACGAGCAGTACTTC. The full variable domain, in which reference TRBV5-1 and TRBJ2-7 provide the parts outside the CDR3, is KAGVTQTPRYLIKTRGQQVTLSCSPISGHRSVSWYQQTPGQGLQFLFEYFSETQRNKGNFPGRFSGRQFSNSRSEMNVSTLELGDSALYLCASSLDGSSYEQYFGPGTRLTVT.

This chain uses TRBV5-4 with TRBJ1-1; no firm D call. The CDR3 is 15 amino acids. With 0 bases removed from V and 2 bases from J, the gap between germline ends came to 11 bases. Germline lookup yields CDR1 SGHNT and CDR2 YYREEE (reference sequence). DNA for the CDR3: TGTGCCAGCAGCTTGGATGGAGGGCGAAACACTGAAGCTTTCTTT. Encoded protein: CASSLDGGRNTEAFF. Full variable domain (remainder filled in from reference TRBV5-4 and TRBJ1-1): ETGVTQSPTHLIKTRGQQVTLRCSSQSGHNTVSWYQQALGQGPQFIFQYYREEENGRGNFPPRFSGLQFPNYSSELNVNALELDDSALYLCASSLDGGRNTEAFFGQGTRLTVV.

This sequence joins TRBV19 and TRBJ2-2; D is perhaps TRBD2 (6 bases). The CDR3 consists of 17 residues. The V gene lost 8 bases and the J gene lost 4 bases, with 23 bases spanning the gap. Germline assignment: CDR1 LNHDA and CDR2 SQIVND (reference sequence). CDR3 nucleotide sequence: TGTGCCAGTGGGGGGTTCGGATTTTCATCGGGCACCGGGGAGCTGTTTTTT. It is translated as CASGGFGFSSGTGELFF.

V usage is TRBV2 and J usage is TRBJ2-2, with a possible D match to TRBD1 (6 bases). CDR1 and CDR2 (germline): SNHLY, FYNNEI. V lost 6 bases and J 5 bases, leaving 16 bases between the germline ends. This CDR3 has 15 residues. DNA for the CDR3: TGTGCCAGCAGCCAAGGACAGAGGGGGACCGGGGAGCTGTTTTTT. Translated, it gives CASSQGQRGTGELFF.

This clone was recorded a few times. The J gene is TRBJ2-1, the V gene TRBV5-1; 10 nucleotides line up with TRBD2. J lost 2 bases, V lost 1 base, and 3 bases had no gene match. Germline V lookup: CDR1 SGHRS, CDR2 YFSETQ. This CDR3 has 16 residues. Here the CDR3 DNA reads TGCGCCAGCAGCTTGACTAGCGGGACCGCCTACAATGAGCAGTTCTTC. The encoded protein is CASSLTSGTAYNEQFF.

The chain employs TRBV25-1 and TRBJ1-5; D unresolved. This CDR3 has 15 residues. Germline CDR1 reads MGHDK; CDR2 reads SYGVNS. Trimming pared 1 base from V and 4 bases from J, leaving 11 bases between. CDR3 loop: CASSESTTVNQPQHF. The CDR3 nucleotides read TGTGCCAGCAGTGAATCCACGACTGTGAATCAGCCCCAGCATTTT. The full variable domain, in which reference TRBV25-1 and TRBJ1-5 provide the parts outside the CDR3, is EADIYQTPRYLVIGTGKKITLECSQTMGHDKMYWYQQDPGMELHLIHYSYGVNSTEKGDLSSESTVSRIRTEHFPLTLESARPSHTSQYLCASSESTTVNQPQHFGDGTRLSIL.

V gene TRBV27 combines with J gene TRBJ2-7, with a tentative D call TRBD2 (6 bases). Germline lookup yields CDR1 MNHEY and CDR2 SMNVEV (reference sequence). The CDR3 contains 13 residues. Trimming took off 0 bases at V and 6 bases at J, with 9 bases between the two ends. CDR3 protein: CASSLSEGSEQYF. Written as DNA, the CDR3 is TGTGCCAGCAGTTTATCGGAGGGCAGCGAGCAGTACTTC.

This clone was counted only a few times. The rearrangement links TRBV11-1 to TRBJ2-7, with a tentative D call TRBD2 (6 bases). The V and J ends lost 5 bases and 0 bases respectively, with 23 bases between them. The CDR3 length is 18 residues. Germline CDR1 is SGHAT and CDR2 is FQDESV (reference sequence). CDR3 protein: CASSPIGAGGGSSYEQYF. The CDR3 DNA reads TGTGCCAGCAGCCCGATTGGGGCAGGTGGAGGGAGCTCCTACGAGCAGTACTTC. Based on the CDR3 plus reference TRBV11-1 and TRBJ2-7, the full variable domain is EAEVAQSPRYKITEKSQAVAFWCDPISGHATLYWYRQILGQGPELLVQFQDESVVDDSQLPKDRFSAERLKGVDSTLKIQPAELGDSAMYLCASSPIGAGGGSSYEQYFGPGTRLTVT.

This sequence joins TRBV5-4 and TRBJ2-5; D is possibly TRBD2 (5 bases). Germline V gene lookup returns CDR1 SGHNT and CDR2 YYREEE (reference sequence). V lost 2 bases and J 2 bases, leaving 7 bases between the germline ends. CDR3 length: 13 amino acids. The CDR3 DNA reads TGTGCCAGCAGCTTACGGGGTCAAGAGACCCAGTACTTC. Translating it yields CASSLRGQETQYF.

The genes are TRBV7-9 and TRBJ2-7, with TRBD1 matching 7 bases. CDR3 length: 14 residues. In germline, CDR1 is SEHNR, CDR2 FQNEAQ (reference sequence). V gave up 4 bases and J gave up 0 bases; unmatched junction bases: 3. Here the CDR3 DNA reads TGTGCCAGCAGCTGGGACAGCACCTCCTACGAGCAGTACTTC. This sequence encodes CASSWDSTSYEQYF.

V usage is TRBV19 and J usage is TRBJ1-5; D unresolved. The CDR3 totals 15 residues. CDR1 is LNHDA, CDR2 SQIVND, per germline (reference sequence). Between the trimmed V and J ends, which lost 3 bases and 2 bases, there was a span of 11 bases. The CDR3 DNA reads as TGTGCCAGTAGTATGGTCGGGTTGGGCAATCAGCCCCAGCATTTT. Translated, it gives CASSMVGLGNQPQHF.

V gene TRBV13 combines with J gene TRBJ1-3; perhaps TRBD1 as D (5 bases). The CDR3 has 18 amino acids. In germline, CDR1 is PRHDT, CDR2 FYEKMQ (reference sequence). The ends were cut back, 2 bases at V and 0 bases at J, with 17 bases in the middle. CDR3 sequence reads: CASSLTVVQGSSGNTIYF. CDR3 nucleotide sequence: TGTGCCAGCAGCTTAACGGTCGTTCAGGGTAGCTCTGGAAACACCATATATTTT.

The chain combines TRBV11-2 with TRBJ2-7; a weak D match, TRBD1 (5 bases). Germline V gene data show CDR1 as SGHAT and CDR2 as FQNNGV. This CDR3 region has 15 residues. V was shortened by 2 bases and J by 5 bases, with 16 bases between the two germline ends. CDR3 sequence: CASSLFRQGSHEQYF. The CDR3 region has the DNA TGTGCCAGCAGCTTATTCCGCCAGGGAAGCCACGAGCAGTACTTC. Combining the CDR3 with reference TRBV11-2 and TRBJ2-7 gives the whole variable domain EAGVAQSPRYKIIEKRQSVAFWCNPISGHATLYWYQQILGQGPKLLIQFQNNGVVDDSQLPKDRFSAERLKGVDSTLKIQPAKLEDSAVYLCASSLFRQGSHEQYFGPGTRLTVT.

This rearrangement joins TRBV9 to TRBJ2-3, with D hard to call. Trimming pared 0 bases from V and 2 bases from J, leaving 10 bases between. Per germline, CDR1 SGDLS and CDR2 YYNGEE. CDR3 length equals 15 residues. The CDR3 sequence: CASSVGMSFTDTQYF. The DNA for the CDR3 is TGTGCCAGCAGCGTAGGCATGAGCTTCACAGATACGCAGTATTTT.

The genes are TRBV7-2 and TRBJ1-3; D is undetermined. Germline CDR1 and CDR2: SGHTA and FQGNSA. This CDR3 is built from 16 residues. Trimming removed 4 bases from V and 0 bases from J, with 13 bases in between. For the CDR3, the DNA is TGTGCCAGCAGCTCCGAGACACCGTACTCTGGAAACACCATATATTTT. Residues: CASSSETPYSGNTIYF.

This chain uses TRBV18 with TRBJ1-4, with D possibly TRBD1 on 6 matching bases. The CDR3 contains 16 residues. V lost 3 bases, J lost 5 bases, and 16 bases lay in between. Germline V lookup: CDR1 KGHSH, CDR2 LQKENI. The CDR3 protein is CASSPNNRERNEKLFF. The DNA of the CDR3 is TGTGCCAGCTCACCGAACAACAGGGAGAGGAATGAAAAACTGTTTTTT.